This T cell receptor (beta chain) was documented in a study of T-cell memory formation after mild COVID-19 listed by TCRdb under 2021. About the full investigation: TCR sequence clusters from the two donors were found to be largely donor specific. T-cell clones expanding and contracting after mild COVID-19 in a couple of donors were tracked by longitudinal TCRalpha and TCRbeta repertoire sequencing. Two young, previously healthy adult volunteers made up the cohort, one male and one female. Overall results and qualifications from the work: Contracting CD4+ clones were located mainly in the CM and EM memory subsets, whereas CD8+ clones were found to be enriched in EMRA. Some responding clones were detected in pre-infection memory, suggesting pre-existing cross-reactive memory T cells joined the SARS-CoV-2 response. Only two mild cases were covered by the study, and larger cohorts that include severe cases with pre-infection samples were considered necessary. SARS-CoV-2 specificity was not confirmed for the second-wave clones peaking on day 37. Balanced CD4/CD8 phenotypes were observed for clones contracting from day 15 to 85, whereas a bias towards CD4+ was observed for a second wave of clones expanding from day 15 to 37.

PBMCs were isolated by Ficoll-Paque density gradient centrifugation. TCRdb names Illumina NovaSeq 6000 as the instrument used. TCRalpha and TCRbeta cDNA libraries were built by 5'RACE with constant-segment primers, adding sample barcodes and unique molecular identifiers. Trizol reagent was used to extract RNA from every sample. Library amplification was performed in two PCR steps, and a second sample barcode and Illumina TruSeq adapters were introduced in the second step. Sequencing of the libraries was done on an Illumina NovaSeq, producing 2 x 150 bp paired-end reads. The paper's processing steps were these. Reads were demultiplexed and collapsed into UMI-guided consensus sequences with migec v1.2.7. With mixcr v2.1.11, UMI consensuses were aligned to TRA and TRB V and J templates and assembled into clonotypes. Clonotypes were classified as expanded or contracted when called significant by both edgeR and NoisET, with noise models trained on biological replicates. For edgeR calls, the cutoffs were a false discovery rate-adjusted p below 0.01 and a log2 fold-change threshold of 1. As an exploratory analysis of dynamics, PCA with hierarchical clustering was applied to max-normalized trajectories of the 1000 most abundant clonotypes. Separately sequenced CD4+ and CD8+ repertoires were used to assign the CD4 or CD8 phenotype of responding clones. TCRdb passed the public sequencing reads through fastp at Q25 and MiXCR, retaining productive beta sequences. Each entry merges the rows of one CDR3 protein and shows their most common DNA and genes. TCRdb, not the authors, supplied the V and J calls. This sample comprises 550,000 to 600,000 distinct CDR3 sequences, approximately 21% of them detected only once. Roughly 8.3% of the sample lies in the top ten.

With respect to this clonotype: Which antigen it targets is not known. Base qualities are missing; no much larger clone stands one base away.

Sequencing input: PBMCs or a T cell subset sorted from them (not recorded which). This TCR derives from an adult woman who had mild COVID-19 (a few samples of this study predate the infection). The sample titles of this study are shuffled in the database, so cell type and time point are left out; the donor was told from shared clones.

The bases are TGTGCCAGCAGTTTGATGGCCAGATCCCCGAATTCACCCCTCCACTTT. It specifies CASSLMARSPNSPLHF. The sequence joins TRBV12-3 or TRBV12-4 to TRBJ1-6, with the D gene call left open. From the cysteine through the phenylalanine, the CDR3 covers 16 amino acids. Only the CDR3 region is kept as DNA, spanning 48 bases read in frame from base 1. V was cut back by 3 bases and J by 7 bases, leaving a gap of 16 bases between them.